A single TCR beta chain is shown here with its context. Trimming pared 4 bases from V and 5 bases from J, leaving 20 bases between. The CDR3 is made up of 16 amino acids. The germline gives CDR1 MNHEY, CDR2 SMNVEV (reference sequence). The data were produced by immunoSEQ multiplex PCR, yet TCRdb's version contains in-frame clones alone and is incomplete. The table lists 170,000 or so clones, about nine tenths of them singletons. This sample was taken from a study of control samples from healthy donors and cancer patients. The sequence was obtained from a woman between 40 and 55 years old in good health. The sequenced sample was blood. The rearrangement joins TRBV27 to TRBJ2-5; tentative D call: TRBD1 (6 bases). The CDR3 coding sequence is TGTGCCAGCAGTTCCCCAATGACAGGACAGAGGGAGACCCAGTACTTC. Translating it yields CASSSPMTGQRETQYF.